This TCR beta chain was identified in a study of shared clonotypes between healthy human individuals. Study summary: The composition of the donors was two women and a few men aged 18 to 49. CD4 naive and memory got three plates each, CD8 naive two, CD8 memory one. Broader study findings: Sequencing of the sorted subsets was shown by rarefaction to be incomplete despite large depth.

The germline V and J ends were trimmed by 4 bases and 13 bases, with 11 bases remaining between them. There are 11 residues in the CDR3. Germline V gene lookup returns CDR1 SGHAT and CDR2 FQNNGV. For this clone: What it recognizes is unknown.

The authors loaded around 200 ng DNA, 25,000 to 30,000 T cell genomes, into sorted-subset replicate PCRs. Produced via immunoSEQ multiplex PCR; TCRdb's table is partial and in-frame only. The sample has 550,000 to 800,000 clones, around 74% seen once. The chain joins TRBV11-2 to TRBJ2-1, with a weak D call TRBD1 (6 bases). This sequence was found in a woman aged 25 to 39 in good health. Sequencing was done on a sample of memory CD4+ T cells sorted from blood. The sample's subset: CD45RA-negative fraction. CDR3 loop: CASSYGQTQFF. The CDR3 DNA sequence: TGTGCCAGCAGCTACGGACAGACCCAGTTCTTC.